These T cell receptor beta chains were read from a single sample in a study of shared clonotypes between healthy human individuals. Method: immunoSEQ multiplex PCR; TCRdb's copy keeps in-frame clones and lacks some. The sample consists of some 1,600,000 clones, roughly 98% of them appearing once. Sample: naive CD4+ T cells sorted from blood. The receptors derive from a young man in good health. CDR3s include the opening cysteine and the closing phenylalanine or tryptophan. The D gene is left open where the match is weak. Rows may omit the clone size; those that give it use once, few, many or a size class.

j_call clone_size d_call v_call cdr3_nt cdr3_aa
TRBJ2-5 - - TRBV9 TGTGCCAGCAGCGTTGTAACAGGACTCGCGGAGACCCAGTACTTC CASSVVTGLAETQYF
TRBJ2-3 - TRBD2 TRBV14 TGTGCCAGCAGCCAAGAGGGCGGACTAGCGGGAGGAACAGATACGCAGTATTTT CASSQEGGLAGGTDTQYF
TRBJ2-2 - - TRBV20-1 TGCAGTGCTACCGGCACCGGGGAGCTGTTTTTT CSATGTGELFF
TRBJ1-2 - - TRBV9 TGTGCCAGCAGAGCCTCGGGGTCCCTTGGCTACACCTTC CASRASGSLGYTF
TRBJ2-2 - TRBD1 TRBV5-1 TGCGCCAGCAGCTTAAGGCAGGGGGCCGGGGAGCTGTTTTTT CASSLRQGAGELFF
TRBJ2-3 - - TRBV9 TGTGCCAGCAGCGATCAGGGTACAGCGGCGCGAGATACGCAGTATTTT CASSDQGTAARDTQYF
TRBJ2-7 - TRBD2 TRBV4-1 TGCGCCAGCAGCCATGACAGCGGGAGGGCCAACTACGAGCAGTACTTC CASSHDSGRANYEQYF
TRBJ2-5 - TRBD2 TRBV7-6 TGTGCCAGCAGCAAAGCTCCGGGACTAGCGGATAGGACCCAGTACTTC CASSKAPGLADRTQYF
TRBJ2-2 - - TRBV12-5 TGTGCTAGTGGTTTGGGAGGTTCCGGGGAGCTGTTTTTT CASGLGGSGELFF
TRBJ2-2 - - TRBV5-6 TGTGCCAGCAGCTTGTTCCAGAACCCCGGGGAGCTGTTTTTT CASSLFQNPGELFF
TRBJ1-5 - TRBD1 TRBV6-5 TGTGCCAGCAGGCCGACAGGGAGTGGTACTCCCCAGCATTTT CASRPTGSGTPQHF
TRBJ2-1 - TRBD2 TRBV5-1 TGCGCCAGCAGCTTGGCCGGACTAGCGGATAATGAGCAGTTCTTC CASSLAGLADNEQFF
TRBJ2-7 once - TRBV25-1 TGTGCCAGCAGTGATCCCCGGGGTCGAACCTACGAGCAGTACTTC CASSDPRGRTYEQYF
TRBJ1-1 - TRBD1 TRBV29-1 TGCAGCGTTTTGACAGGGGTGGGCACTGAAGCTTTCTTT CSVLTGVGTEAFF
TRBJ2-7 - - TRBV10-3 TGTGCCCTTCGGACAGACTACTACGAGCAGTACTTC CALRTDYYEQYF
TRBJ1-5 - TRBD1 TRBV6-5 TGTGCCAGCAGTTACCGAATGTCAGGGGGTCAGCCCCAGCATTTT CASSYRMSGGQPQHF
TRBJ2-7 - - TRBV5-6 TGTGCCAGCAGCTTGGAGAGACAGCCACGCTACGAGCAGTACTTC CASSLERQPRYEQYF
TRBJ2-7 - - TRBV7-2 TGTGCCAGCAGCTTTTCAGGGAGCTCCTACGAGCAGTACTTC CASSFSGSSYEQYF
TRBJ1-1 - - TRBV6-1 TGTGCCAGCAGCCCGTTTTCGTTAACTTTCTTT CASSPFSLTFF
TRBJ2-2 - - TRBV7-8 TGTGCCAGCAGCTTATCCAGGGTGGGCGGGGAGCTGTTTTTT CASSLSRVGGELFF